The 22 T cell receptor beta chains listed next were all sequenced from one sample in a study of cytomegalovirus exposure and HLA in healthy donors. TCRdb's copy holds only in-frame clones and misses some; the assay was immunoSEQ multiplex PCR. The data show fewer than 300,000 clones, more than 75% seen once. Sequenced sample: PBMCs. The receptors shown here come from a woman under 30 in good health and CMV-seronegative.

The V gene is TRBV27, the J gene TRBJ1-1, with D possibly being TRBD1 (5 bases). The V gene lost 5 bases and the J gene lost 7 bases, with 11 bases spanning the gap. The CDR3 spans 12 residues. Germline CDR1 MNHEY, CDR2 SMNVEV (reference sequence). The CDR3 region is CASSGAGGEAFF. In nucleotides, the CDR3 is TGTGCCAGCAGTGGGGCGGGGGGTGAAGCTTTCTTT.

The chain links TRBV28 to TRBJ1-1, with 9 bases that match TRBD1. This CDR3 is 14 amino acids long. V lost 6 bases to trimming and J lost 3 bases; unmatched junction nucleotides: 5. Germline V gives CDR1 MDHEN, CDR2 SYDVKM. In DNA form, the CDR3 reads TGTGCCAGCAGAACCGGGACAGGGTACACTGAAGCTTTCTTT. Protein product: CASRTGTGYTEAFF.

The chain couples TRBV11-1 to TRBJ2-7, with D possibly TRBD1 on 6 matching bases. The CDR3 consists of 14 residues. Germline V gene sequence: CDR1 SGHAT, CDR2 FQDESV (reference sequence). The germline V and J ends were trimmed by 1 base and 2 bases, with 9 bases remaining between them. CDR3 sequence reads: CASSLVGQPYEQYF. The CDR3 DNA sequence: TGTGCCAGCAGCTTAGTTGGACAGCCCTACGAGCAGTACTTC.

This clone appeared a single time. V is TRBV5-6 and J is TRBJ2-5, with 7 bases lining up with TRBD2. Trimming took 4 bases from V and 1 from J; bases not matched to a gene: 10. The CDR3 has 16 residues. Germline V gene lookup returns CDR1 SGHDT and CDR2 YYEEEE. The CDR3 sequence is CASSPLGREPQETQYF. The CDR3 nucleotides are TGTGCCAGCAGCCCCCTCGGGCGGGAGCCCCAAGAGACCCAGTACTTC.

The chain carries TRBV28 and TRBJ2-7; TRBD1 matches at 9 bases. V shed 9 bases, J shed 0 bases, and the junction held 6 bases outside the gene matches. CDR3 length: 14 amino acids. Germline CDR1 reads MDHEN; CDR2 reads SYDVKM. This CDR3 reads CASETGGSSYEQYF. The CDR3 nucleotides are TGTGCCAGTGAGACAGGGGGTAGCTCCTACGAGCAGTACTTC.

Note on this clone: The junction does not match germline at one end; this may be a read error. The DNA of the CDR3 is TGTGCCAGCAGCTTAGGACTAGCGGTCAGAATACACTTC. Encoded protein: CASSLGLAVRIHF. This chain joins TRBV11-2 and TRBJ2-5, with 9 bases that match TRBD2. The CDR3 extends over 13 amino acids. Germline assignment: CDR1 SGHAT and CDR2 FQNNGV.

This rearrangement joins TRBV28 to TRBJ2-1, with 8 nucleotides matching TRBD2. The CDR3 has 14 residues. CDR1 and CDR2 from the germline V gene are MDHEN and SYDVKM. The V segment lost 5 bases and the J segment 8 bases; nucleotides outside the gene matches: 8. In DNA form, the CDR3 reads TGTGCCAGCAGTCCCCAGCGGGAGCTCGATGAGCAGTTCTTC. Translated, it gives CASSPQRELDEQFF.

The V gene is TRBV5-1, the J gene TRBJ1-3; 7 nucleotides align to TRBD1. The CDR3 is made up of 15 amino acids. Germline loops: CDR1 SGHRS, CDR2 YFSETQ. V gave up 0 bases and J gave up 2 bases; unmatched junction bases: 2. DNA for the CDR3: TGCGCCAGCAGCTTGGAACAGGGGACTGGAAACACCATATATTTT. Its translation: CASSLEQGTGNTIYF.

The V and J genes are TRBV6-5 and TRBJ1-1; TRBD1 might be the D (5 bases). The V end was cut by 7 bases, the J end by 5 bases, with 14 bases between. This CDR3 spans 13 amino acids. The germline CDR1 and CDR2 sequences are MNHEY and SVGAGI. Written as DNA, the CDR3 is TGTGCCAGCACCCCCGGGGGGGGGACTGAAGCTTTCTTT. This translates into CASTPGGGTEAFF.

With respect to this clone: This sample includes further DNA sequences coding for the same CDR3. The chain's CDR3 is CASSLASNTEAFF. The CDR3 DNA follows: TGCGCCAGCAGCTTGGCTTCGAACACTGAAGCTTTCTTT. The chain uses TRBV5-1 and TRBJ1-1, with unresolved D. The length of the CDR3 is 13 residues. Trimming shortened V by 0 bases and J by 1 base, and 4 bases separated the two germline ends. Looked up from germline, CDR1 is SGHRS and CDR2 is YFSETQ.

This clone showed up many times. This rearrangement joins TRBV19 to TRBJ1-3, with TRBD1 as a possible D gene (5 bases). V shed 9 bases and J shed 3 bases, with 9 bases lying between them. The V gene's germline CDR1 is LNHDA and CDR2 SQIVND (reference sequence). This CDR3 contains 12 residues. CDR3 sequence (DNA): TGTGCCAGGCAGGGCGGTGGAAACACCATATATTTT. Translation gives CARQGGGNTIYF. Using reference TRBV19 and TRBJ1-3 for the parts outside the CDR3, the full variable domain is DGGITQSPKYLFRKEGQNVTLSCEQNLNHDAMYWYRQDPGQGLRLIYYSQIVNDFQKGDIAEGYSVSREKKESFPLTVTSAQKNPTAFYLCARQGGGNTIYFGEGSWLTVV.

This clone was recorded a few times. The gene calls are TRBV20-1 and TRBJ1-2; the D gene is possibly TRBD1 (6 bases). The CDR3 consists of 11 residues. Germline V lookup: CDR1 DFQATT, CDR2 SNEGSKA (reference sequence). V gave up 4 bases and J gave up 8 bases, with 11 bases separating them. The CDR3 coding sequence is TGCAGTGCTACAGGGGCGGGCGGCTACACCTTC. Translated, it gives CSATGAGGYTF.

The CDR3 nucleotides read TGTGCCAGCAGTTTATCTAGGACAGGGCGGTTCTATGGCTACACCTTC. This encodes CASSLSRTGRFYGYTF. The chain recombines TRBV27 with TRBJ1-2; 8 bases align to TRBD1. V dropped 0 bases and J dropped 4; count of bases not matched to a gene: 7. Per germline, CDR1 MNHEY and CDR2 SMNVEV (reference sequence). The CDR3 runs 16 residues.

This clone was recorded only once. The chain links TRBV2 to TRBJ2-7; 15 bases match TRBD2. CDR1 is SNHLY, CDR2 FYNNEI, per germline. Unmatched junction bases numbered 23, after V lost 7 bases and J lost 4 bases. The CDR3 consists of 21 residues. CDR3 loop: CASMGTGRRGSGLAGGYEQYF. Here the CDR3 DNA reads TGTGCCAGCATGGGGACGGGGAGGAGGGGTTCGGGACTAGCGGGAGGTTACGAGCAGTACTTC.

V is TRBV7-2 and J is TRBJ2-5; D remains unclear. The CDR3 spans 13 residues. Germline V gives CDR1 SGHTA, CDR2 FQGNSA. Trimming removed 5 bases at V and 4 bases at J, with 11 bases between. Here the CDR3 reads CASSRSTVETQYF. DNA for the CDR3: TGTGCCAGCAGCCGAAGCACTGTAGAGACCCAGTACTTC.

The chain joins TRBV15 to TRBJ2-7; the D gene is possibly TRBD1 (6 bases). Germline loops: CDR1 LNHNV, CDR2 YYDKDF (reference sequence). The CDR3 is 15 residues long. V was clipped by 9 bases and J by 3 bases, with 21 bases between them. CDR3 DNA: TGTGCCACGAAAGGGGGAACGTCAAGCGGCTACGAGCAGTACTTC. Translated, it gives CATKGGTSSGYEQYF.

As for this clone: At one of its ends the junction is not consistent with the germline gene, which may arise from a read error. This chain connects TRBV4-1 to TRBJ2-7; 7 nucleotides align to TRBD1. Germline-derived CDR1 and CDR2 are MGHRA and YSYEKL. The CDR3 loop spans 15 amino acids. The CDR3 region has the DNA TGCGCCAGCAGCCAACTCCTAGGGGGCCCCCGGGCTTTGGACTTC. Translated, it gives CASSQLLGGPRALDF.

This clone came up once. V and J are TRBV6-5 and TRBJ1-2, with 8 bases that match TRBD1. CDR1 and CDR2 (germline): MNHEY, SVGAGI. V shed 2 bases, J shed 8 bases, and the junction held 7 bases outside the gene matches. The CDR3 extends over 14 amino acids. DNA of the CDR3: TGTGCCAGCAGTTACGCCCCGACAGGGGAAGGCTACACCTTC. As protein: CASSYAPTGEGYTF.

The chain employs TRBV6-5 and TRBJ1-4; D not certain. The CDR3 runs 14 residues. Germline V gene lookup returns CDR1 MNHEY and CDR2 SVGAGI. Trimming pared 7 bases from V and 4 bases from J, leaving 13 bases between. CDR3 region: CASKSTLVNEKLFF. CDR3 bases: TGTGCCAGCAAATCGACTCTGGTTAATGAAAAACTGTTTTTT.

The genes are TRBV19 and TRBJ1-2; D possibly corresponds to TRBD1 (6 bases). Between the trimmed V and J ends, which lost 7 bases and 6 bases, there was a span of 18 bases. Germline V gene data show CDR1 as LNHDA and CDR2 as SQIVND (reference sequence). This CDR3 spans 14 amino acids. The CDR3 DNA reads as TGTGCCAGTATCGGAACCAGGACAGCCAATGGCTACACCTTC. This translates into CASIGTRTANGYTF.

The genes are TRBV18 and TRBJ1-1, with D perhaps TRBD1 (6 bases). The CDR3 loop spans 18 amino acids. Germline V gene data show CDR1 as KGHSH and CDR2 as LQKENI. V was shortened by 0 bases and J by 0 bases, with 17 bases between the two germline ends. In nucleotides, the CDR3 is TGTGCCAGCTCACCACCGGCTAAACGGGACAAATTGAACACTGAAGCTTTCTTT. The encoded protein is CASSPPAKRDKLNTEAFF.

Turning to this clone: A junction boundary mismatches the germline segment, possibly from a read error. CDR3 residues: CASSLAGAFSTDTQYF. DNA for the CDR3: TGTGCCAGCAGCCTAGCGGGAGCATTTAGTACAGATACGCAGTATTTT. The chain recombines TRBV7-2 with TRBJ2-3; TRBD2 matches at 10 bases. The CDR3 totals 16 residues. Germline V gene lookup returns CDR1 SGHTA and CDR2 FQGNSA.